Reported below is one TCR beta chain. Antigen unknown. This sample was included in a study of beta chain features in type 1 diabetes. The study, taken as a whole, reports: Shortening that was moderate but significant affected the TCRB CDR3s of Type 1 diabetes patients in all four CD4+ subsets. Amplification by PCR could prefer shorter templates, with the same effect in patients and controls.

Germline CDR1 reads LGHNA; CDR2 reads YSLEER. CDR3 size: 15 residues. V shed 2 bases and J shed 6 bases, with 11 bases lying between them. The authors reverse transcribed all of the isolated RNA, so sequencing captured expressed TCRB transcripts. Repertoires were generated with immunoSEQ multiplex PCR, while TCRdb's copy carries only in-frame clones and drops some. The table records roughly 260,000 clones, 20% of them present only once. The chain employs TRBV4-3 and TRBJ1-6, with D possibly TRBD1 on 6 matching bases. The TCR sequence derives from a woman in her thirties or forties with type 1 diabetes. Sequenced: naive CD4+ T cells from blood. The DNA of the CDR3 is TGCGCCAGCAGCCAACAGGGGTACGGTAATTCACCCCTCCACTTT. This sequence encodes CASSQQGYGNSPLHF.